The subject of this entry is one T cell receptor (beta chain). Relative to the germline gene, one junction end is altered; a read error may explain this. Authors' data handling: The assay estimated nucleated cells by amplifying reference gene primers. Repertoires were generated with immunoSEQ multiplex PCR, while TCRdb's copy carries only in-frame clones and drops some. V, J and clone size derive from that table, while D and trimming were established from the DNA sequence. The sample has around 60,000 clones, 90% seen once. Per the germline V gene, CDR1 is MNHNS and CDR2 is SASEGT. The CDR3 extends over 12 amino acids. This sample stems from a study of blood T cell repertoires in COVID-19. Study-wide background: Both acute and convalescent COVID-19 samples were obtained from the United States, Italy and Spain. In each case, the material was cDNA or gDNA derived from T cells, B-cell-depleted T cells, or PBMCs.

The sequencing sample was made of peripheral blood. The chain recombines TRBV6-1 with TRBJ1-2, with 7 positions matching TRBD1. This receptor was taken from a man aged 60-69 years with acute or convalescent COVID-19. For the CDR3, the DNA is TGTGCCAGCAGTGAAAGGGACAGTTCAGTCAACTTC. Translating it yields CASSERDSSVNF.